What follows describes a single TCR beta chain. Between the trimmed V and J ends, which lost 0 bases and 8 bases, there was a span of 11 bases. Germline CDR1 SGHTS, CDR2 YDEGEE. The CDR3 runs to 14 residues. The sample comes from a study of lymphopenia after photon versus proton radiotherapy. Measured with immunoSEQ multiplex PCR; TCRdb has only the in-frame clones, and not every one. Here the sample spans 25,000 to 30,000 clones, about 83% being singletons. Sequencing used peripheral blood, obtained from a patient treated with proton-based radiotherapy. The chain carries TRBV5-8 and TRBJ1-4, with a weak D call TRBD1 (6 bases). The origin of this receptor is a woman aged 55-70 years with cholangiocarcinoma. Some clones in this sample may be carry-over from other donors' samples. The CDR3 bases are TGTGCCAGCAGCTTGGCAGGGGCAGGGGAAAAACTGTTTTTT. It yields the protein CASSLAGAGEKLFF.